This T cell receptor (beta chain) was sequenced for a study of blood T cell repertoires in COVID-19. Unmatched junction bases numbered 7, after V lost 3 bases and J lost 2 bases. The CDR3 is 17 residues long. Germline V gene data show CDR1 as LNHDA and CDR2 as SQIVND (reference sequence). Using immunoSEQ multiplex PCR, the repertoire was profiled, and TCRdb retains in-frame clones only, with some absent. The sample includes more than 100,000 clones, around 86% of them seen just once. The source is an elderly man with acute or convalescent COVID-19. The specimen sequenced was peripheral blood. V gene TRBV19 combines with J gene TRBJ1-2; 12 nucleotides line up with TRBD1. CDR3 sequence: CASSMWGQGAINYGYTF. CDR3 bases: TGTGCCAGTAGTATGTGGGGACAGGGGGCGATCAACTATGGCTACACCTTC. Using reference TRBV19 and TRBJ1-2 for the parts outside the CDR3, the full variable domain is DGGITQSPKYLFRKEGQNVTLSCEQNLNHDAMYWYRQDPGQGLRLIYYSQIVNDFQKGDIAEGYSVSREKKESFPLTVTSAQKNPTAFYLCASSMWGQGAINYGYTFGSGTRLTVV.